This T cell receptor (beta chain) was identified in a study of T cells after yellow fever vaccination. Whole-study findings and limits: After the booster, 95% to 98% of CD4 and 88% of CD8 primary-response clones were re-detected.

This CDR3 contains 16 residues. The germline gives CDR1 SGHDT, CDR2 YYEEEE. Trimming cost V 2 bases and J 6 bases; bases outside gene matches: 10. Comments on this clonotype: The antigen is unknown.

MiXCR, run by TCRdb on the 5' RACE reads, gives a single entry per CDR3 protein. Among under 300,000 distinct CDR3 sequences, around 13% were seen once, and the ten largest hold 0.5% to 0.6%. V and J are TRBV5-6 and TRBJ2-1, with 8 bases aligning to TRBD1. Here the sequenced sample was CD4+ T cells sorted from PBMCs, taken 45 days after the yellow fever booster vaccination. The TCR originated in a man aged 25 to 40 who received the YFV17D yellow fever vaccine. Here the CDR3 DNA reads TGTGCCAGCAGCTTCCGCGGGACAGGCGAAGGCAATGAGCAGTTCTTC. Amino acid sequence: CASSFRGTGEGNEQFF.